The 21 T cell receptor beta chains in this list originate from one sample, sequenced in a study of blood T cell repertoires in COVID-19. Clones were sequenced by immunoSEQ multiplex PCR, and TCRdb holds only the in-frame ones, with some missing. This table has under 150,000 clones, around 81% appearing once. The sample comprised peripheral blood. Every receptor here comes from a woman between 45 and 60 years old with acute or convalescent COVID-19.

V gene TRBV4-2 combines with J gene TRBJ1-5, with TRBD1 as a possible D gene (5 bases). CDR1 is LGHNA, CDR2 YNFKEQ, per germline. CDR3 length equals 14 residues. V was shortened by 1 base and J by 5 bases, with 9 bases between the two germline ends. CDR3 bases: TGTGCCAGCAGCCAAGGACAGCCTGATCAGCCCCAGCATTTT. Its translation: CASSQGQPDQPQHF.

Only a few counts were recorded for this clone. The V call is TRBV5-1, the J call TRBJ1-6, with a possible D match to TRBD1 (6 bases). Germline V lookup: CDR1 SGHRS, CDR2 YFSETQ. V lost 0 bases, J lost 11 bases, and 12 bases lay in between. The CDR3 runs 14 residues. Here the CDR3 DNA reads TGCGCCAGCAGCTTGGGACAGGCAAAGCCACCCCTCCACTTT. Translating gives CASSLGQAKPPLHF.

The chain uses TRBV7-3 and TRBJ1-2; unclear D gene. The CDR3 contains 15 residues. Germline V gene lookup returns CDR1 SGHTA and CDR2 FQGTGA. The germline V and J ends were trimmed by 4 bases and 4 bases, with 16 bases remaining between them. The CDR3 DNA follows: TGTGCCAGCAGCTCTCAGGCCGCCCCAGGCTATGGCTACACCTTC. Encoded protein: CASSSQAAPGYGYTF.

The CDR3 region is CATSDAHGGGRDEQFF. CDR3 in DNA: TGTGCCACCAGTGATGCACATGGAGGGGGCCGTGATGAGCAGTTCTTC. J is TRBJ2-1 and V is TRBV24-1, with D possibly being TRBD1 (7 bases). The CDR3 is 16 residues long. V shed 3 bases and J shed 8 bases, with 19 bases lying between them. Looked up from germline, CDR1 is KGHDR and CDR2 is SFDVKD.

V gene TRBV28 combines with J gene TRBJ1-4; TRBD1 aligns across 7 bases. Germline lookup yields CDR1 MDHEN and CDR2 SYDVKM. CDR3 length equals 14 residues. V dropped 7 bases and J dropped 8; count of bases not matched to a gene: 10. The CDR3 spells CASTSRGLAEKLFF. The CDR3, as DNA: TGTGCCAGCACCTCCAGGGGGTTAGCAGAAAAACTGTTTTTT.

The chain couples TRBV12-3 or TRBV12-4 to TRBJ1-1; D is possibly TRBD1 (6 bases). Between the trimmed V and J ends, which lost 4 bases and 9 bases, there was a span of 9 bases. CDR3 length equals 11 residues. CDR3 sequence (DNA): TGTGCCAGCAGTTATGGGACACAAGCTTTCTTT. Translating gives CASSYGTQAFF.

This clone was recorded once. The V call is TRBV11-3, the J call TRBJ2-5; D gene unclear. Deletions cut 5 bases from V and 5 bases from J, with 12 bases between. Germline CDR1 and CDR2: SGHNT and YENEEA. CDR3 length equals 13 residues. Here the CDR3 DNA reads TGTGCCAGCAGCCTTTCGCACGGGGAGACCCAGTACTTC. Protein product: CASSLSHGETQYF.

This rearrangement joins TRBV19 to TRBJ2-2; perhaps TRBD1 as D (5 bases). V dropped 1 base and J dropped 4 bases, with 10 bases sitting between them. The germline gives CDR1 LNHDA, CDR2 SQIVND (reference sequence). There are 15 residues in the CDR3. The CDR3 here is CASSIVGVGTGELFF. In DNA form, the CDR3 reads TGTGCCAGTAGTATAGTAGGGGTCGGCACCGGGGAGCTGTTTTTT.

The V and J genes are TRBV3-1 (or the pseudogene TRBV3-2) and TRBJ1-1, with D unclear. This CDR3 has 12 residues. Per germline, CDR1 LGHDT and CDR2 YNNKEL (reference sequence). V was clipped by 10 bases and J by 1 base, with 10 bases between them. The CDR3 DNA sequence: TGTGCCACCTCGGTCTCGAACACTGAAGCTTTCTTT. Amino acids: CATSVSNTEAFF.

This chain connects TRBV7-3 to TRBJ2-6; D is uncertain. V gave up 6 bases and J gave up 0 bases, with 6 bases separating them. Germline CDR1 and CDR2: SGHTA and FQGTGA. The CDR3 runs 14 residues. The CDR3 loop is CASRSFSGANVLTF. As DNA, the CDR3 is TGTGCCAGCAGATCATTCTCTGGGGCCAACGTCCTGACTTTC.

V is TRBV4-3 and J is TRBJ2-1, with 8 positions matching TRBD2. Germline CDR1 and CDR2: LGHNA and YSLEER. The CDR3 runs to 15 residues. The trim removed 4 bases at V and 2 bases at J, leaving 4 bases unmatched. The CDR3 loop is CASSLRGGTYNEQFF. The CDR3 DNA reads as TGCGCCAGCAGCCTCCGGGGGGGGACCTACAATGAGCAGTTCTTC.

Here the CDR3 reads CASSPGQGEVNTEAFF. DNA for the CDR3: TGTGCCAGCTCACCCGGACAGGGGGAGGTAAACACTGAAGCTTTCTTT. The chain is built from TRBV18 and TRBJ1-1, with TRBD1 matching 10 bases. CDR1 is KGHSH, CDR2 LQKENI, per germline. V trimming: 3 bases; J trimming: 2 bases; junction bases outside the gene matches: 6. The CDR3 extends over 16 amino acids.

V gene TRBV3-1 (or the pseudogene TRBV3-2) combines with J gene TRBJ2-3, with TRBD1 matching over 9 bases. CDR1 is LGHDT and CDR2 is YNNKEL in the germline V gene (reference sequence). The CDR3 totals 14 residues. The junction had 4 bases not matched to a gene; V was cut back by 4 bases and J by 5 bases. CDR3 DNA sequence: TGTGCCAGCAGCCTTGGACAGGGGTTAGATACGCAGTATTTT. Residues: CASSLGQGLDTQYF.

This clone was seen a handful of times. V and J are TRBV6-2 or TRBV6-3 and TRBJ1-1; TRBD1 matches at 11 bases. The CDR3 extends over 16 amino acids. The V gene's germline CDR1 is MNHEY and CDR2 SVGEGT. Losses at the gene ends were 4 bases for V and 4 bases for J; bases not matched to a gene: 8. The DNA for the CDR3 is TGTGCCAGCAGTTCATTTCCCGGGACAGGGGGCACTGAAGCTTTCTTT. The encoded protein is CASSSFPGTGGTEAFF.

The rearrangement joins TRBV6-6 to TRBJ1-1; 11 bases map to TRBD1. V trimming: 6 bases; J trimming: 1 base; junction bases outside the gene matches: 7. CDR1 is MNHNY, CDR2 SVGAGI, per germline (reference sequence). The length of the CDR3 is 16 residues. Here the CDR3 reads CASRPRTGGRNTEAFF. The CDR3 coding sequence is TGTGCCAGCAGGCCGCGGACAGGGGGCCGGAACACTGAAGCTTTCTTT.

This chain joins TRBV4-3 and TRBJ2-7, with 10 bases that match TRBD2. CDR3 length: 15 residues. CDR1 is LGHNA and CDR2 is YSLEER in the germline V gene. Losses at the gene ends were 1 base for V and 3 bases for J; bases not matched to a gene: 3. CDR3 bases: TGCGCCAGCAGCCAAGGGACTAGCGGAGACTACGAGCAGTACTTC. The encoded protein is CASSQGTSGDYEQYF.

This chain connects TRBV19 to TRBJ2-7; perhaps TRBD1 as D (5 bases). This CDR3 is 14 amino acids long. Trimming took 3 bases from V and 2 from J, leaving 11 bases between them. CDR1 LNHDA and CDR2 SQIVND come from the germline V gene (reference sequence). The CDR3 nucleotides read TGTGCCAGTAGTATGCAGGGTGGTGCCTACGAGCAGTACTTC. As protein: CASSMQGGAYEQYF.

This chain joins TRBV5-1 and TRBJ2-5; no clear D gene. There are 13 residues in the CDR3. CDR1 and CDR2 from the germline V gene are SGHRS and YFSETQ. Deletions cut 1 base from V and 5 bases from J, with 9 bases between. The CDR3 spells CASSLNSKETQYF. In DNA, the CDR3 is TGCGCCAGCAGCTTGAACTCAAAGGAGACCCAGTACTTC.

The chain combines TRBV3-1 (or the pseudogene TRBV3-2) with TRBJ2-5; 9 bases line up with TRBD2. The CDR3 consists of 17 residues. J was trimmed by 5 bases and V by 2 bases; bases with no gene match: 12. Per germline, CDR1 LGHDT and CDR2 YNNKEL (reference sequence). In DNA form, the CDR3 reads TGTGCCAGCAGCCAAAACCAGCGCGGGGGGGCGAGGGAGACCCAGTACTTC. Its translation is CASSQNQRGGARETQYF.

The chain carries TRBV9 and TRBJ1-1; D might be TRBD1 (6 bases). The CDR3 spans 14 residues. Deletions cut 4 bases from V and 1 base from J, with 11 bases between. The V gene's germline CDR1 is SGDLS and CDR2 YYNGEE. The CDR3 region has the DNA TGTGCCAGCAGCCCAGGACAGAAGAACACTGAAGCTTTCTTT. Residues: CASSPGQKNTEAFF.

The chain joins TRBV5-1 to TRBJ1-2; D not certain. V gave up 0 bases and J gave up 7 bases, with 4 bases separating them. CDR1 is SGHRS and CDR2 is YFSETQ in the germline V gene. There are 11 residues in the CDR3. The CDR3 nucleotides are TGCGCCAGCAGCTTGGTCGGTGGCTACACCTTC. Protein product: CASSLVGGYTF.